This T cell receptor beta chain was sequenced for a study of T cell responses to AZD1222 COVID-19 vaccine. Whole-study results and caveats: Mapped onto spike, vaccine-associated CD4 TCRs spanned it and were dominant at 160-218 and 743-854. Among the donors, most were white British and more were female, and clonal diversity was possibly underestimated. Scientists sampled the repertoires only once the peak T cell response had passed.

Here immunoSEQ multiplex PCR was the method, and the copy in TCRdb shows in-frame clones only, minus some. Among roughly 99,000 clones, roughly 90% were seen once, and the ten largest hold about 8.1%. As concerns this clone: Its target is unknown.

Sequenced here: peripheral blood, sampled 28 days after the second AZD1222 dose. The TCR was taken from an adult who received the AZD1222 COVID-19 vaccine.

As DNA, the CDR3 is TGTGCTAGTGGTTTCGAGACAGGGCTTTGGGATACGCAGTATTTT. It translates to CASGFETGLWDTQYF. The gene calls are TRBV12-5 and TRBJ2-3, with TRBD1 matching over 7 bases. The CDR3 runs 15 residues. Unmatched junction bases numbered 9, after V lost 3 bases and J lost 6 bases. The germline gives CDR1 LGHNT, CDR2 FRNRAP.